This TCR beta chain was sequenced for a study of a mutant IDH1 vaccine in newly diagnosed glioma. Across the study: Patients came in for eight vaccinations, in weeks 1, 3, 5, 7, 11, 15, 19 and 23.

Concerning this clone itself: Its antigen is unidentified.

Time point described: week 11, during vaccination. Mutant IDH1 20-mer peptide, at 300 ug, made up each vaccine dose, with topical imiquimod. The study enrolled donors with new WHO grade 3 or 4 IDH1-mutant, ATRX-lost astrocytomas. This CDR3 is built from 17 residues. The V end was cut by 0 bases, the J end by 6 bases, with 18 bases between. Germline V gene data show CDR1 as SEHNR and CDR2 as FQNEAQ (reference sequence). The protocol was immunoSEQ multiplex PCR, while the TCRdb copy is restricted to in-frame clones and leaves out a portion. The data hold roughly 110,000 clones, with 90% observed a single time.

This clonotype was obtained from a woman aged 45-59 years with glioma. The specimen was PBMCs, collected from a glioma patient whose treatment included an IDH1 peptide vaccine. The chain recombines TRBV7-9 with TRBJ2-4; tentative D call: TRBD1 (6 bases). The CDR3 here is CASSLAELKGTTNIQYF. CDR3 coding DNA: TGTGCCAGCAGCTTAGCGGAGCTCAAGGGGACAACAAACATTCAGTACTTC.